The 23 T cell receptor beta chains in this list originate from one sample, sequenced in a study of regulatory T cells in long-lasting Graves disease. Described time point: persistent/refractory GD, antithyroid drugs over 5 years with positive TRAb. Extracted PBMC RNA gave rise to the TCR library. The authors built TCR beta libraries using iRepertoire HTBI primers and Arm-PCR of CDR3 regions. TCRdb processed the multiplex PCR reads anew with MiXCR; each CDR3 protein has one entry. The sample lists about 460,000 distinct CDR3 sequences, approximately 22% seen once, with under 15% in the top ten. The sequencing used peripheral blood mononuclear cells (PBMCs), collected when the disease was refractory, from a patient treated with antithyroid drugs. These receptors all stem from a female donor with Graves disease.

A note on this clonotype: Just one base apart from a much larger clone, this may be a read error. The chain couples TRBV2 to TRBJ2-2; 7 positions agree with TRBD2. In germline, CDR1 is SNHLY, CDR2 FYNNEI. The CDR3 has 16 amino acids. The CDR3 nucleotides read TGTGCCGGCAGTGTGATCGGGGGGACCCACACCGGGGAGCTGTTTTTT. This gives the protein CAGSVIGGTHTGELFF.

The rearrangement joins TRBV5-1 to TRBJ2-2; TRBD2 matches at 8 bases. This CDR3 has 16 amino acids. Germline-derived CDR1 and CDR2 are SGHRS and YFSETQ. After removal of 5 bases from V and 0 bases from J, the junction contained 6 bases not matched to a gene. The CDR3 here is CASSSLAGSNTGELFF. The CDR3 nucleotides are TGCGCCAGCAGTTCTCTAGCGGGTTCGAACACCGGGGAGCTGTTTTTT.

This clonotype was counted ten times or more. The CDR3: CASSSTRDPPWGGYTF. In DNA form, the CDR3 reads TGTGCCAGCAGCTCCACCCGGGACCCACCTTGGGGTGGCTACACCTTC. J is TRBJ1-2 and V is TRBV7-9; possible D gene TRBD1, 5 bases. CDR3 size: 16 residues. CDR1 is SEHNR, CDR2 FQNEAQ, per germline (reference sequence). Trimming stripped 4 bases from V and 7 bases from J, with 22 bases between.

The table lists this clonotype with a few counts. The rearrangement joins TRBV20-1 to TRBJ1-6; maybe TRBD1 (6 bases). This CDR3 is 15 amino acids long. From germline, CDR1 is DFQATT and CDR2 SNEGSKA (reference sequence). V dropped 3 bases and J dropped 8 bases, with 17 bases sitting between them. The CDR3 sequence: CSARFPGDRDSPLHF. The CDR3 DNA reads TGCAGTGCTAGGTTCCCAGGGGATCGCGATTCACCCCTCCACTTT.

This clonotype has at least ten counts. This rearrangement joins TRBV15 to TRBJ1-1; D not resolved. V was pared by 5 bases and J by 4 bases, with 11 bases between. The germline V gene has CDR1 LNHNV and CDR2 YYDKDF (reference sequence). The CDR3 spans 13 residues. CDR3 coding DNA: TGTGCCACCAGCTCGGCCCACGGCACTGAAGCTTTCTTT. Its protein product is CATSSAHGTEAFF.

Ten or more counts support this clonotype. At one boundary the junction diverges from the germline segment, which might be a read error. The chain employs TRBV6-1 and TRBJ1-2; weak D call: TRBD1 (5 bases). Germline V CDR1 and CDR2: MNHNS, SASEGT. The CDR3 has 15 residues. CDR3 protein: CASLALGGGYYDYTF. The CDR3 DNA follows: TGTGCCAGCTTAGCTCTAGGCGGGGGTTACTATGACTACACCTTC.

The V call is TRBV6-1, the J call TRBJ2-5, with 11 bases aligning to TRBD2. This CDR3 comprises 15 residues. Germline CDR1 MNHNS, CDR2 SASEGT. Trimming at V came to 11 bases and at J to 1 base, leaving 9 bases not matched to a gene. The CDR3, as DNA: TGTGCCTCAGGCGCTAGCGGGGGGATCCAAGAGACCCAGTACTTC. This gives the protein CASGASGGIQETQYF.

This clonotype occurred many times. This chain links TRBV24-1 with TRBJ1-1, with D possibly matching TRBD1 (5 bases). This CDR3 contains 15 residues. CDR1 and CDR2 from the germline V gene are KGHDR and SFDVKD. V was cut by 2 bases and J by 3 bases, with 12 bases left in between. This CDR3 is CATSDSRAMDTEAFF. CDR3 DNA: TGTGCCACCAGTGATTCCAGGGCGATGGACACTGAAGCTTTCTTT.

This clonotype came up many times. J is TRBJ1-1 and V is TRBV28; no clear D gene. Germline values: CDR1 MDHEN, CDR2 SYDVKM. Trimming took 6 bases from V and 2 from J, leaving 10 bases between them. This CDR3 spans 13 amino acids. Here the CDR3 reads CASSLTRNTEAFF. The CDR3 nucleotides are TGTGCCAGCAGCTTGACGAGAAACACTGAAGCTTTCTTT.

This clonotype has ten or more counts. The chain recombines TRBV12-3 or TRBV12-4 with TRBJ2-7; 9 bases match TRBD1. Trimming removed 3 bases from V and 3 bases from J; junction bases left unmatched: 15. The CDR3 loop spans 18 amino acids. The CDR3 here is CASSFSRLGTGLIYEQYF. Here the CDR3 DNA reads TGTGCCAGCAGTTTTTCGCGACTCGGGACAGGGCTTATCTACGAGCAGTACTTC.

In this sample, this clonotype turned up a few times. The chain couples TRBV27 to TRBJ1-6; no clear D gene. Germline V gives CDR1 MNHEY, CDR2 SMNVEV (reference sequence). This CDR3 is 16 amino acids long. Trimming pared 8 bases from V and 0 bases from J, leaving 14 bases between. For the CDR3, the DNA is TGTGCCAGCCTTGCGAGACGGGCCTCCTATAATTCACCCCTCCACTTT. Translating gives CASLARRASYNSPLHF.

The chain has TRBV20-1 and TRBJ1-5; a possible D gene is TRBD1 (5 bases). This CDR3 is built from 17 residues. Deletions cut 0 bases from V and 2 bases from J, with 17 bases between. Germline V gene data show CDR1 as DFQATT and CDR2 as SNEGSKA (reference sequence). The DNA of the CDR3 is TGCAGTGCTAGAGATCCGGGACCCGTAGAGCGCAATCAGCCCCAGCATTTT. Amino acid sequence: CSARDPGPVERNQPQHF.

This clonotype was counted only a few times. V is TRBV9 and J is TRBJ1-2; D is unclear. V dropped 0 bases and J dropped 7 bases, with 7 bases sitting between them. Germline V gene lookup returns CDR1 SGDLS and CDR2 YYNGEE. CDR3 length equals 12 residues. CDR3 protein: CASSVATVGYTF. CDR3 in DNA: TGTGCCAGCAGCGTAGCCACAGTTGGCTACACCTTC.

This clonotype was seen many times. This chain connects TRBV20-1 to TRBJ1-2, with TRBD1 identical over 10 bases. With 6 bases clipped from V and 3 bases from J, the junction kept 4 bases outside the gene matches. Germline assignment: CDR1 DFQATT and CDR2 SNEGSKA (reference sequence). The CDR3 has 13 amino acids. The CDR3 is CSAGTGADYGYTF. In DNA form, the CDR3 reads TGCAGTGCCGGGACAGGGGCTGACTATGGCTACACCTTC.

This chain uses TRBV4-1 with TRBJ2-7; D not resolved. Between the trimmed V and J ends, which lost 2 bases and 6 bases, there was a span of 11 bases. The V gene's germline CDR1 is MGHRA and CDR2 YSYEKL. This CDR3 comprises 13 residues. CDR3 nucleotide sequence: TGCGCCAGCAGCCAAACACGGTCCGGCGAGCAGTACTTC. Amino acids: CASSQTRSGEQYF.

In its sample, this clonotype was seen many times. This rearrangement joins TRBV14 to TRBJ1-1, with 9 positions matching TRBD1. The germline V gene encodes CDR1 SGHDN and CDR2 FVKESK. The CDR3 has 14 residues. Germline trimming cut 3 bases from V and 10 bases from J; bases unmatched to any gene: 9. CDR3 nucleotide sequence: TGTGCCAGCAGCCATACCGGGACAGGGTGGGGAGCTTTCTTT. Protein sequence: CASSHTGTGWGAFF.

This clonotype was observed a few times. This chain uses TRBV11-3 with TRBJ2-5; 11 bases are a match to TRBD2. The J call may be incorrect, as the DNA end agrees better with TRBJ2-1. This CDR3 contains 18 residues. CDR1 and CDR2 from the germline V gene are SGHNT and YENEEA. The CDR3 DNA reads as TGTGCCAGCAGCTTTAGAAAGGGACTTAGCGGGAGGGCCAATGAGCAGTTCTTC. It translates to CASSFRKGLSGRANEQFF.

There are a few counts of this clonotype. This chain uses TRBV6-1 with TRBJ2-7; a weak D match, TRBD1 (6 bases). This CDR3 has 14 residues. V was trimmed by 5 bases and J by 4 bases, leaving 15 bases between them. Germline-derived CDR1 and CDR2 are MNHNS and SASEGT. DNA of the CDR3: TGTGCCAGCAGTAGATCAGGAAGGGGGTACGAGCAGTACTTC. This codes for CASSRSGRGYEQYF.

This clonotype was counted between two and nine times. This chain connects TRBV5-1 to TRBJ2-4; TRBD1 matches 8 bases. The CDR3 covers 14 residues. The germline gives CDR1 SGHRS, CDR2 YFSETQ. V was pared by 1 base and J by 7 bases, with 4 bases of the junction left unmatched. The DNA for the CDR3 is TGCGCCAGCAGCTTGTCAGGGGGCGAGAACATTCAGTACTTC. Protein product: CASSLSGGENIQYF.

This clonotype was detected ten times or more. The gene calls are TRBV2 and TRBJ2-5; D is ambiguous. This CDR3 has 12 amino acids. Germline lookup yields CDR1 SNHLY and CDR2 FYNNEI. Trimming took 4 bases from V and 5 from J, leaving 8 bases between them. The CDR3 protein is CASSGLGETQYF. CDR3 in DNA: TGTGCCAGCAGTGGACTCGGGGAGACCCAGTACTTC.

V gene TRBV25-1 combines with J gene TRBJ2-7; TRBD1 matches at 9 bases. Trimming removed 4 bases from V and 6 bases from J; junction bases left unmatched: 13. CDR1 and CDR2 from the germline V gene are MGHDK and SYGVNS. The CDR3 is 16 amino acids. The CDR3 coding sequence is TGTGCCAGCAGTGGCGTACCGGGACAGGGACGGCTCGAGCAGTACTTC. Encoded protein: CASSGVPGQGRLEQYF.

Notes on this clonotype: This sequence may be a read error, since a much larger clone differs from it by one base. The gene calls are TRBV28 and TRBJ2-5; tentatively, D is TRBD2 (7 bases). The CDR3 runs to 15 residues. Germline values: CDR1 MDHEN, CDR2 SYDVKM. V lost 6 bases, J lost 5 bases, and 19 bases lay in between. The CDR3 spells CASSLLGGGKETQYF. CDR3 bases: TGTGCCAGCAGCCTCCTAGGGGGGGGAAAGGAGACCCAGTACTTC.

A few counts support this clonotype. This chain uses TRBV4-1 with TRBJ2-1; D gene unclear. V lost 4 bases to trimming and J lost 7 bases, with 14 bases between them. Per the germline V gene, CDR1 is MGHRA and CDR2 is YSYEKL. The CDR3 covers 14 residues. CDR3 protein: CASSPEAVRNEQFF. The CDR3 coding sequence is TGCGCCAGCAGCCCCGAGGCGGTCCGAAATGAGCAGTTCTTC.